These 22 T cell receptor beta chains came from one sample sequenced in a study of blood T cell repertoires in COVID-19. TCRdb keeps only in-frame clones here, not all; method: immunoSEQ multiplex PCR. Here the sample spans more than 350,000 clones, roughly nine tenths being singletons. The sequenced material came from PBMCs or T cells enriched from blood (not recorded which). The receptors were sampled from a man aged 18 to 30 who had recovered from COVID-19.

This sequence joins TRBV19 and TRBJ1-4, with D unclear. The germline V gene has CDR1 LNHDA and CDR2 SQIVND (reference sequence). V was trimmed by 5 bases and J by 3 bases, leaving 10 bases between them. This CDR3 has 14 residues. The CDR3 bases are TGTGCCAGTAGTGGACTTCCCTCTAATGAAAAACTGTTTTTT. Protein sequence: CASSGLPSNEKLFF.

The chain employs TRBV29-1 and TRBJ1-5, with a tentative D call TRBD1 (5 bases). Germline assignment: CDR1 SQVTM and CDR2 ANQGSEA. V was shortened by 5 bases and J by 3 bases, with 11 bases between the two germline ends. The CDR3 is made up of 13 amino acids. The CDR3 bases are TGCAGCGTTACGGGGGGACTCAATCAGCCCCAGCATTTT. It yields the protein CSVTGGLNQPQHF.

The chain joins TRBV5-1 to TRBJ2-2; D is unresolved. Between the trimmed V and J ends, which lost 0 bases and 2 bases, there was a span of 11 bases. Germline-derived CDR1 and CDR2 are SGHRS and YFSETQ. The CDR3 spans 16 residues. CDR3 sequence reads: CASSLVADLNTGELFF. CDR3 bases: TGCGCCAGCAGCTTGGTCGCAGACTTAAACACCGGGGAGCTGTTTTTT.

This chain uses TRBV6-1 with TRBJ2-7; 9 bases align to TRBD2. Per the germline V gene, CDR1 is MNHNS and CDR2 is SASEGT. The junction had 2 bases not matched to a gene; V was cut back by 3 bases and J by 2 bases. CDR3 length: 14 amino acids. CDR3 nucleotides: TGTGCCAGCAGTGATAGCGGGAGTGCCTACGAGCAGTACTTC. This encodes CASSDSGSAYEQYF.

This rearrangement joins TRBV7-6 to TRBJ2-1, with D perhaps TRBD2 (6 bases). Germline CDR1 and CDR2: SGHVS and FNYEAQ. Trimming pared 0 bases from V and 6 bases from J, leaving 12 bases between. CDR3 length: 15 residues. The CDR3 sequence: CASSLAGGLGNEQFF. The CDR3 DNA follows: TGTGCCAGCAGCTTAGCGGGGGGACTGGGCAATGAGCAGTTCTTC. The whole variable domain, filled in from reference TRBV7-6 and TRBJ2-1, reads GAGVSQSPRYKVTKRGQDVALRCDPISGHVSLYWYRQALGQGPEFLTYFNYEAQQDKSGLPNDRFSAERPEGSISTLTIQRTEQRDSAMYRCASSLAGGLGNEQFFGPGTRLTVL.

The chain recombines TRBV9 with TRBJ2-1, with 8 bases aligning to TRBD1. The V gene end was trimmed by 2 bases and the J gene end by 6 bases; junction bases not matched to a gene: 4. This CDR3 is 14 amino acids long. Germline values: CDR1 SGDLS, CDR2 YYNGEE. CDR3 sequence (DNA): TGTGCCAGCAGCGTCCAGGGGGCGGGCAATGAGCAGTTCTTC. Translating it yields CASSVQGAGNEQFF.

V gene TRBV12-3 or TRBV12-4 combines with J gene TRBJ1-1, with 8 nucleotides matching TRBD1. There are 12 residues in the CDR3. V shed 5 bases and J 7 bases; nucleotides not matched to a gene: 3. The CDR3 coding sequence is TGTGCCAGCAGTCGGACAGGGTTTGAAGCTTTCTTT. Its protein product is CASSRTGFEAFF.

The V gene is TRBV6-5, the J gene TRBJ2-7; 9 nucleotides align to TRBD2. Germline V gene data show CDR1 as MNHEY and CDR2 as SVGAGI. CDR3 size: 15 residues. V was clipped by 6 bases and J by 7 bases; unmatched bases: 13. The DNA for the CDR3 is TGTGCCAGCAGCCACCTGGTAGCGGGAGCGGAAGAGCAGTACTTC. This sequence encodes CASSHLVAGAEEQYF.

This rearrangement joins TRBV10-3 to TRBJ1-6; D gene ambiguous. Germline CDR1 and CDR2: ENHRY and SYGVKD. Trimming removed 2 bases at V and 0 bases at J, with 11 bases between. The CDR3 contains 17 residues. This CDR3 is CAISEASRSSYNSPLHF. CDR3 DNA: TGTGCCATCAGTGAGGCGTCAAGGAGCTCCTATAATTCACCCCTCCACTTT.

The chain is built from TRBV6-5 and TRBJ2-7; possibly TRBD2 for D (6 bases). The germline gives CDR1 MNHEY, CDR2 SVGAGI. Trimming removed 6 bases at V and 0 bases at J, with 15 bases between. The CDR3 totals 15 residues. The CDR3 reads CASRVGLTSSYEQYF. For the CDR3, the DNA is TGTGCCAGCAGGGTGGGACTTACGAGCTCCTACGAGCAGTACTTC.

The chain recombines TRBV27 with TRBJ2-7, with TRBD2 identical over 8 bases. CDR1 MNHEY and CDR2 SMNVEV come from the germline V gene (reference sequence). The CDR3 sequence is 13 residues long. V was clipped by 4 bases and J by 3 bases; unmatched bases: 2. In nucleotides, the CDR3 is TGTGCCAGCAGTTCGGGGGGGATCTACGAGCAGTACTTC. This sequence encodes CASSSGGIYEQYF.

The chain links TRBV28 to TRBJ1-1; 7 bases agree with TRBD1. The CDR3 runs to 15 residues. V gave up 7 bases and J gave up 1 base; unmatched junction bases: 9. Germline CDR1 reads MDHEN; CDR2 reads SYDVKM. CDR3 region: CASTIFGTANTEAFF. CDR3 DNA sequence: TGTGCCAGCACCATCTTCGGGACAGCGAACACTGAAGCTTTCTTT.

V and J are TRBV7-9 and TRBJ2-2; D gene uncertain. CDR3 length: 12 amino acids. The germline V gene has CDR1 SEHNR and CDR2 FQNEAQ (reference sequence). V was pared by 6 bases and J by 4 bases, with 6 bases between. The DNA for the CDR3 is TGTGCCAGCAGTCCGTTCACCGGGGAGCTGTTTTTT. As protein: CASSPFTGELFF.

This chain joins TRBV9 and TRBJ2-4; 9 bases align to TRBD1. The ends lost 4 bases at V and 8 bases at J; junction bases unmatched: 4. Germline V gene sequence: CDR1 SGDLS, CDR2 YYNGEE. The length of the CDR3 is 13 residues. The CDR3 nucleotides are TGTGCCAGCAGCCCTAGACAGGGGGACATTCAGTACTTC. Translated: CASSPRQGDIQYF.

The chain uses TRBV4-2 and TRBJ1-6; 7 bases match TRBD1. Trimming cost V 1 base and J 10 bases; bases outside gene matches: 19. The CDR3 has 19 amino acids. Germline CDR1 and CDR2: LGHNA and YNFKEQ. Here the CDR3 DNA reads TGTGCCAGCAGCCAAGGAAGGCTACTGACAGGGTCCCGTACGTCACCCCTCCACTTT. Amino acid sequence: CASSQGRLLTGSRTSPLHF.

The V and J genes are TRBV15 and TRBJ1-5, with TRBD1 matching over 10 bases. V shed 4 bases, J shed 5 bases, and the junction held 2 bases outside the gene matches. Germline CDR1 and CDR2: LNHNV and YYDKDF (reference sequence). The CDR3 has 14 residues. The CDR3 DNA reads TGTGCCACCAGCACCGGACAGGGGGATCAGCCCCAGCATTTT. Protein sequence: CATSTGQGDQPQHF. Together with reference TRBV15 and TRBJ1-5, the CDR3 gives the full variable domain: DAMVIQNPRYQVTQFGKPVTLSCSQTLNHNVMYWYQQKSSQAPKLLFHYYDKDFNNEADTPDNFQSRRPNTSFCFLDIRSPGLGDTAMYLCATSTGQGDQPQHFGDGTRLSIL.

This chain uses TRBV7-9 with TRBJ1-1; unclear D gene. The V gene's germline CDR1 is SEHNR and CDR2 FQNEAQ (reference sequence). The CDR3 is 14 amino acids. The V end was cut by 3 bases, the J end by 8 bases, with 16 bases between. Written as DNA, the CDR3 is TGTGCCAGCAGCTTGTACACCACAGCGGGAGAAGCTTTCTTT. It codes for CASSLYTTAGEAFF.

The rearrangement uses TRBV10-3 and TRBJ1-2; D is perhaps TRBD1 (6 bases). The CDR3 spans 15 residues. Per germline, CDR1 ENHRY and CDR2 SYGVKD. Trimming took 0 bases from V and 6 from J, leaving 14 bases between them. Here the CDR3 DNA reads TGTGCCATCAGTGAGTCAAGGGGGAGTAAAGATGGCTACACCTTC. It is translated as CAISESRGSKDGYTF.

The chain joins TRBV5-1 to TRBJ2-3; TRBD2 matches at 7 bases. The V and J ends lost 1 base and 4 bases, in that order; junction bases with no gene match: 6. In germline, CDR1 is SGHRS, CDR2 YFSETQ. The CDR3 has 15 amino acids. DNA of the CDR3: TGCGCCAGCAGCTTGCAAGGACTAGGCCCAGATACGCAGTATTTT. This gives the protein CASSLQGLGPDTQYF. The whole variable domain, filled in from reference TRBV5-1 and TRBJ2-3, reads KAGVTQTPRYLIKTRGQQVTLSCSPISGHRSVSWYQQTPGQGLQFLFEYFSETQRNKGNFPGRFSGRQFSNSRSEMNVSTLELGDSALYLCASSLQGLGPDTQYFGPGTRLTVL.

The chain has TRBV12-2 and TRBJ2-2; the D call of TRBD2 is as the table states it, not checked on the DNA. TRBV12-2 is listed as a pseudogene. The CDR3 spans 19 residues. Here the CDR3 DNA reads TGTGCAAGTCGCTTAGTGGGACTAGCGGGAGGCTCGAACACCGGGGAGCTGTTTTTT. Translation: CASRLVGLAGGSNTGELFF.

The chain has TRBV6-5 and TRBJ2-1; D might be TRBD1 (6 bases). Germline V gives CDR1 MNHEY, CDR2 SVGAGI. The CDR3 sequence is 14 residues long. V was pared by 2 bases and J by 8 bases, with 13 bases between. The CDR3 here is CASSYSQGWYEQFF. The CDR3, as DNA: TGTGCCAGCAGTTACAGCCAGGGGTGGTATGAGCAGTTCTTC.

This clone has only a few counts. The chain links TRBV18 to TRBJ2-7; a weak D match, TRBD1 (6 bases). The germline gives CDR1 KGHSH, CDR2 LQKENI. The CDR3 sequence is 15 residues long. The germline V and J ends were trimmed by 1 base and 4 bases, with 14 bases remaining between them. This CDR3 reads CASSPLQGIRYEQYF. In DNA, the CDR3 is TGTGCCAGCTCACCACTACAGGGAATAAGGTACGAGCAGTACTTC.